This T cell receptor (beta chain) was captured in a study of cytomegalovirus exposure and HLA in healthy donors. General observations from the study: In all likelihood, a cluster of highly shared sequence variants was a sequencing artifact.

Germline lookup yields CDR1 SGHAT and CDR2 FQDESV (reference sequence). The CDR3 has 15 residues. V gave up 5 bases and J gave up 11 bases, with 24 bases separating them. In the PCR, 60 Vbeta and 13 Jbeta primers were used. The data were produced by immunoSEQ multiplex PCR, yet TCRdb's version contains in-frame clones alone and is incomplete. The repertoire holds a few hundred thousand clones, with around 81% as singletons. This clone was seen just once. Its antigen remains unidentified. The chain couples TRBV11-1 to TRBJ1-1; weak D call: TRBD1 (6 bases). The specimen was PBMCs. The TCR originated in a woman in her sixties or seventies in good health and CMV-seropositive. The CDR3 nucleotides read TGTGCCAGCAGCGCCCGGGTCCAATACAGGGTGATCGCTTTCTTT. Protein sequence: CASSARVQYRVIAFF.